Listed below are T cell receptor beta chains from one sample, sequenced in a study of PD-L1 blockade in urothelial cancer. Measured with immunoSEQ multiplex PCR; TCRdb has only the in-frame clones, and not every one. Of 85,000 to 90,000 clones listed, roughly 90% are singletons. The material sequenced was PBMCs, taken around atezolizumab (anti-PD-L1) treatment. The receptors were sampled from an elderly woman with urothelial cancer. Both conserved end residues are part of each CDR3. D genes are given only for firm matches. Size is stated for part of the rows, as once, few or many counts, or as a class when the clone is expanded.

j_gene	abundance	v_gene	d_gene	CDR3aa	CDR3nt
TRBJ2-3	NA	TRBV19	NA	CASSISSTGTDTQYF	TGTGCCAGTAGTATTTCTAGTACGGGCACAGATACGCAGTATTTT
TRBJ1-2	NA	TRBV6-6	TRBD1	CASRGTGTGPVYGYTF	TGTGCCAGCAGGGGTACCGGGACAGGGCCCGTCTACGGCTACACCTTC
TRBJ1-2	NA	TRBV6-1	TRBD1	CASSERRQGGYGYTF	TGTGCCAGCAGTGAACGGAGGCAGGGGGGATATGGCTACACCTTC
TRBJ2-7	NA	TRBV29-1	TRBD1	CSVEKDTGGLYEQYF	TGCAGCGTTGAAAAGGATACAGGGGGCTTATACGAGCAGTACTTC
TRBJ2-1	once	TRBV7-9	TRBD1	CASRKTGADYNEQFF	TGTGCCAGCAGGAAGACAGGGGCGGACTACAATGAGCAGTTCTTC
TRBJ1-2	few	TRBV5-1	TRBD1	CASSLAGQGAYGYTF	TGCGCCAGCAGCTTGGCCGGACAGGGGGCGTATGGCTACACCTTC
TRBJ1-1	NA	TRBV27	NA	CASSLYLAGETNTEAFF	TGTGCCAGCAGTTTATATTTGGCAGGGGAAACGAACACTGAAGCTTTCTTT
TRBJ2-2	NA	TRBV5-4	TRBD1	CASSLGQYTGELFF	TGTGCCAGCAGCCTGGGACAGTACACCGGGGAGCTGTTTTTT
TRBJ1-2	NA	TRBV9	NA	CASSKGDYGYTF	TGTGCCAGCAGCAAGGGGGACTATGGCTACACCTTC
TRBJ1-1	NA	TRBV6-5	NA	CASSYLFRVNTEAFF	TGTGCCAGCAGTTACCTTTTTAGAGTGAACACTGAAGCTTTCTTT
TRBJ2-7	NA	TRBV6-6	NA	CASSAGLLYEQYF	TGTGCCAGCAGTGCGGGACTGCTTTACGAGCAGTACTTC
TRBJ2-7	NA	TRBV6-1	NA	CASSERGGGYEQYF	TGTGCCAGCAGTGAAAGAGGGGGGGGATACGAGCAGTACTTC
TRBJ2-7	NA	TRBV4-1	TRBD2	CASSQDSRGGRYEQYF	TGCGCCAGCAGCCAAGACTCCCGGGGAGGGCGCTACGAGCAGTACTTC
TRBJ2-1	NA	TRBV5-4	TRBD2	CASSRGSGFVSNEQFF	TGTGCCAGCAGCCGGGGTAGCGGGTTCGTCTCCAATGAGCAGTTCTTC
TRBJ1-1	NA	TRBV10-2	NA	CASSAGGTEAFF	TGCGCCAGCAGTGCCGGGGGCACTGAAGCTTTCTTT
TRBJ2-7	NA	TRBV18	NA	CASSPERDEQYF	TGTGCCAGCTCACCTGAGCGGGACGAGCAGTACTTC
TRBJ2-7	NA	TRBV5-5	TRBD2	CASSSPRGGGYEQYF	TGTGCCAGCAGCTCCCCACGGGGGGGCGGGTACGAGCAGTACTTC
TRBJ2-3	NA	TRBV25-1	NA	CASSEYRGTDTQYF	TGTGCCAGCAGTGAATATCGGGGGACAGATACGCAGTATTTT
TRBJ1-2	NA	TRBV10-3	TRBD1	CAISDGQGSNYGYTF	TGTGCCATCAGTGACGGACAGGGGTCCAACTATGGCTACACCTTC
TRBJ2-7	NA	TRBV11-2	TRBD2	CASSPGGGGAIRQYF	TGTGCCAGCAGCCCGGGCGGGGGTGGGGCGATCCGGCAGTACTTC
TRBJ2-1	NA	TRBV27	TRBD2	CASSSWGRGGEQFF	TGTGCCAGCAGTTCCTGGGGGAGGGGCGGTGAGCAGTTCTTC
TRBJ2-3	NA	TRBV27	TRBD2	CASSSPAGPTDTQYF	TGTGCCAGCAGTTCGCCAGCGGGACCCACAGATACGCAGTATTTT
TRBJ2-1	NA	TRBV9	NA	CASRPVGYSYNEQFF	TGTGCCAGCAGGCCAGTTGGCTACAGCTACAATGAGCAGTTCTTC
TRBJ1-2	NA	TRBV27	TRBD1	CASSLSDRDYGYTF	TGTGCCAGCAGTTTATCGGACAGGGACTATGGCTACACCTTC
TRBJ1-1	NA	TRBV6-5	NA	CASSLSGTPNTEAFF	TGTGCCAGCAGTCTCTCCGGGACACCGAACACTGAAGCTTTCTTT
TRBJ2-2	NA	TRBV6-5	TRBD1	CASSYRGGRAGELFF	TGTGCCAGCAGTTACCGAGGGGGCAGGGCCGGGGAGCTGTTTTTT
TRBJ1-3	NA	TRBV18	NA	CASSPLQTANSGNTIYF	TGTGCCAGCTCACCACTTCAGACAGCCAACTCTGGAAACACCATATATTTT
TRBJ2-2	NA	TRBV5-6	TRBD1	CASSLPTGDHTGELFF	TGTGCCAGCAGCTTGCCGACAGGGGACCACACCGGGGAGCTGTTTTTT
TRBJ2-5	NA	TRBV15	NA	CATSRDRVDQETQYF	TGTGCCACCAGCAGAGATCGAGTAGATCAAGAGACCCAGTACTTC
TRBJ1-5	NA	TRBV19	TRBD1	CASSEGTGGIRQHF	TGTGCCAGTAGTGAGGGGACAGGGGGAATCCGGCAGCATTTT
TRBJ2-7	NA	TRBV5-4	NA	CASSLGPTSYEQYF	TGTGCCAGCAGCTTGGGACCGACATCCTACGAGCAGTACTTC
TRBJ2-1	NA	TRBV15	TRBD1	CATSRDRGGNEQFF	TGTGCCACCAGCAGGGACAGGGGTGGGAATGAGCAGTTCTTC
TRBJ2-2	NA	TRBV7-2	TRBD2	CASSLGLVAGGYTGELFF	TGTGCCAGCAGCTTAGGGCTAGTAGCGGGAGGATACACCGGGGAGCTGTTTTTT
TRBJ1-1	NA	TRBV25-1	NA	CASSELSNTEAFF	TGTGCCAGCAGTGAATTATCGAACACTGAAGCTTTCTTT
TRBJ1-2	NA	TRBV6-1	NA	CASSEGIRCTF	TGTGCCAGCAGTGAAGGGATCAGGTGCACCTTC
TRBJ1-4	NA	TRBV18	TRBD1	CASSLDRVNEKLFF	TGTGCCAGCTCACTCGACAGGGTTAATGAAAAACTGTTTTTT
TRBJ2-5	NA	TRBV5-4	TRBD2	CASSEPLAGGPETQYF	TGTGCCAGCAGCGAACCGCTAGCGGGAGGGCCAGAGACCCAGTACTTC
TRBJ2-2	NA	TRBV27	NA	CASSLQSVPQNTGELFF	TGTGCCAGCAGTTTACAATCAGTGCCTCAGAACACCGGGGAGCTGTTTTTT
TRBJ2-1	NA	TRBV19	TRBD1	CASKGRQGSTRGDEQFF	TGTGCCAGTAAAGGGAGACAGGGGTCGACTAGGGGAGATGAGCAGTTCTTC
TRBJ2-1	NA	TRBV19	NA	CASSIGLGAFHNEQFF	TGTGCCAGTAGTATCGGTTTGGGGGCGTTCCACAATGAGCAGTTCTTC
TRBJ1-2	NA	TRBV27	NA	CASSSATGPYTF	TGTGCCAGCAGTTCCGCCACAGGGCCCTACACCTTC
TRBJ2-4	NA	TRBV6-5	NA	CASRRDAGPNIQYF	TGTGCCAGCAGGCGCGATGCAGGGCCAAACATTCAGTACTTC
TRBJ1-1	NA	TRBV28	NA	CASGERRMNTEAFF	TGTGCCAGCGGTGAGAGGAGAATGAACACTGAAGCTTTCTTT
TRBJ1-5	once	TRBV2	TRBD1	CASRETTGIQQPQHF	TGTGCCAGCAGAGAAACGACAGGGATCCAACAGCCCCAGCATTTT
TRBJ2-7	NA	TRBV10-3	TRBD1	CAISPGTGEQYF	TGTGCCATCAGCCCAGGGACAGGCGAGCAGTACTTC
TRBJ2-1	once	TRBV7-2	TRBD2	CASSLPLFSGRVNEQFF	TGTGCCAGCAGCTTACCGCTTTTCAGCGGGAGGGTCAATGAGCAGTTCTTC
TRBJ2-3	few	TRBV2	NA	CASSAYFTDTQYF	TGTGCCAGCAGTGCGTACTTCACAGATACGCAGTATTTT